The clone carrying this T cell receptor (beta chain) was counted only a few times. Its antigen is as yet unknown. The sample originates from a study of T cell repertoires in cytomegalovirus infection. Across the whole study: Well-studied HLA-B-restricted epitopes and recently identified HLA-C-restricted epitopes of CMV were both used in the study. Points from the study as a whole: Dominating the ex vivo response were HLA-C-restricted CMV-specific TCR beta clonotypes.

TCRdb reanalysed the reads using MiXCR and keeps one entry per CDR3 protein. The data hold about 500,000 distinct CDR3 sequences, with around 30% observed a single time. The CDR3 runs to 15 residues. Germline V gene sequence: CDR1 MNHNS, CDR2 SASEGT. Losses at the gene ends were 5 bases for V and 6 bases for J; bases not matched to a gene: 8. The rearrangement joins TRBV6-1 to TRBJ2-1, with 9 positions matching TRBD2. This sample comprised cultured PBMCs, obtained from culture after CMV antigen stimulation. The origin of this receptor is a human donor in good health (CMV status not recorded). Some clones in this sample may be carry-over from other donors' samples. CDR3 DNA sequence: TGTGCCAGCAGTCCCCAACTAGCGGGTTTCAATGAGCAGTTCTTC. Protein: CASSPQLAGFNEQFF.